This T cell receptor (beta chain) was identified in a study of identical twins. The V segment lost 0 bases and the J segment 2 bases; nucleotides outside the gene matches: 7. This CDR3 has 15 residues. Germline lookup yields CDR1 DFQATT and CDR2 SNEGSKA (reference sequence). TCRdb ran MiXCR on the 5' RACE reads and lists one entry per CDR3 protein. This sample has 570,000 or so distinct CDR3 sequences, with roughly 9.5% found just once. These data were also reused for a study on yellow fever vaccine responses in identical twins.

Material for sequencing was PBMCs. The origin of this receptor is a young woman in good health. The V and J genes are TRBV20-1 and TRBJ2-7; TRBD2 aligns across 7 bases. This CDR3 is CSARDTFAGAYEQYF. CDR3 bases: TGCAGTGCTAGAGATACGTTTGCGGGAGCCTACGAGCAGTACTTC.